This entry describes one T cell receptor beta chain. Clones were read by immunoSEQ multiplex PCR, and TCRdb kept only the in-frame ones, dropping some. Here the sample spans 32,000 or so clones, more than 75% being singletons. The sample comes from a study of blood T cell repertoires in COVID-19. Whole-study context: Acute and convalescent COVID-19 samples came from the United States, Italy and Spain. Nucleic acid was either cDNA or gDNA, and it came from T cells, B-cell-depleted T cells, or PBMCs.

J gave up 1 base and V 4 bases, and 4 bases lay outside the gene matches. Germline-derived CDR1 and CDR2 are SGHRS and YFSETQ. The CDR3 loop spans 14 amino acids. This sequence was found in a man in his 70s with acute or convalescent COVID-19. The chain employs TRBV5-1 and TRBJ1-1; the match to TRBD1 covers 7 bases. The specimen was peripheral blood. CDR3 in DNA: TGCGCCAGCAGCCAGGGACAGACGAACACTGAAGCTTTCTTT. Translation: CASSQGQTNTEAFF.